The 9 T cell receptor beta chains given below trace back to one sample, sequenced in a study of regulatory T cells in long-lasting Graves disease. Time point denoted: newly diagnosed GD, antithyroid drugs for less than 3 months. From PBMCs, RNA was extracted and then used to make the TCR library. Investigators prepared the TCR beta libraries by applying iRepertoire HTBI primers and Arm-PCR of CDR3 regions. TCRdb called the multiplex PCR reads again in MiXCR, with one record for every CDR3 protein. The sample includes more than 300,000 distinct CDR3 sequences, about 16% of them seen just once. The same specimen was also included in a second study, on T cells in Graves' hyperthyroidism and ophthalmopathy.

Sample: peripheral blood mononuclear cells (PBMCs), taken at new diagnosis, from a patient treated with antithyroid drugs. These receptor sequences come from a woman in her late teens or twenties with Graves disease.

The V and J genes are TRBV6-2 or TRBV6-3 and TRBJ2-6; D is unresolved. CDR1 MNHEY and CDR2 SVGEGT come from the germline V gene. The CDR3 runs to 17 residues. V lost 5 bases and J 2 bases, leaving 16 bases between the germline ends. DNA of the CDR3: TGTGCCAGCAGTGAACGTCCAAAGACAACTGGGGCCAACGTCCTGACTTTC. Amino acids: CASSERPKTTGANVLTF.

Comments on this clonotype: The junction does not match germline at one end; this may be a read error. The chain carries TRBV6-1 and TRBJ2-7; D remains ambiguous. CDR1 and CDR2 from the germline V gene are MNHNS and SASEGT. The CDR3 covers 14 residues. CDR3 loop: CASSEGGRSYEQSF. In nucleotides, the CDR3 is TGTGCCAGCAGTGAAGGTGGTCGATCCTACGAGCAGTCCTTC.

This clonotype was detected many times. This chain joins TRBV7-9 and TRBJ2-1, with a tentative D call TRBD2 (7 bases). Deletions cut 5 bases from V and 9 bases from J, with 29 bases between. The CDR3 contains 18 residues. Germline-derived CDR1 and CDR2 are SEHNR and FQNEAQ (reference sequence). CDR3 residues: CASSPNVGGARQWGEQFF. DNA for the CDR3: TGTGCCAGCAGCCCCAATGTTGGGGGGGCCAGGCAATGGGGTGAGCAGTTCTTC.

This clonotype was counted many times. The chain is built from TRBV13 and TRBJ2-5; the D gene is possibly TRBD1 (5 bases). Trimming pared 3 bases from V and 4 bases from J, leaving 9 bases between. CDR1 is PRHDT, CDR2 FYEKMQ, per germline (reference sequence). This CDR3 contains 13 residues. CDR3 sequence: CASSFRAPETQYF. In nucleotides, the CDR3 is TGTGCCAGCAGCTTCAGGGCCCCAGAGACCCAGTACTTC.

This clonotype was counted many times. This chain joins TRBV5-1 and TRBJ2-7; no clear D. Germline V CDR1 and CDR2: SGHRS, YFSETQ. V was trimmed by 2 bases and J by 0 bases, leaving 6 bases between them. CDR3 length equals 13 residues. CDR3 protein: CASSFTVSYEQYF. The DNA for the CDR3 is TGCGCCAGCAGCTTCACAGTCTCCTACGAGCAGTACTTC. Variable domain in full (rest from reference TRBV5-1 and TRBJ2-7): KAGVTQTPRYLIKTRGQQVTLSCSPISGHRSVSWYQQTPGQGLQFLFEYFSETQRNKGNFPGRFSGRQFSNSRSEMNVSTLELGDSALYLCASSFTVSYEQYFGPGTRLTVT.

This clonotype was picked up many times. The rearrangement joins TRBV12-3 or TRBV12-4 to TRBJ2-1, with D perhaps given as TRBD1 or TRBD2 (5 bases each). The CDR3 extends over 15 amino acids. The V end was cut by 5 bases, the J end by 6 bases, with 17 bases between. The CDR3 DNA sequence: TGTGCCAGCAGTCCCCCAGGGCGGGCCCTCAATGAGCAGTTCTTC. Its translation is CASSPPGRALNEQFF.

This clonotype was observed many times. The rearrangement joins TRBV28 to TRBJ2-5; D ambiguous. CDR1 is MDHEN and CDR2 is SYDVKM in the germline V gene. The CDR3 spans 18 residues. The V end lost 4 bases, the J end lost 0 bases, and 21 bases lay between the germline ends. CDR3 in amino acids: CASSYLGEIAGYQETQYF. In nucleotides, the CDR3 is TGTGCCAGCAGTTACCTCGGCGAGATAGCCGGGTACCAAGAGACCCAGTACTTC.

As to this clonotype: This may come from a read error, since a much larger clone is one base off. The V call is TRBV6-2 or TRBV6-3, the J call TRBJ2-1; the D is unclear. The V end lost 2 bases, the J end lost 9 bases, and 14 bases lay between the germline ends. This CDR3 is built from 14 residues. Per the germline V gene, CDR1 is MNHEY and CDR2 is SVGEGT. This CDR3 reads CASSYAALNSEQFF. The CDR3 bases are TGTGCCAGCAGTTACGCTGCACTAAACAGTGAGCAGTTCTTC.

This clonotype was found many times. The junction differs from germline at one of its ends, possibly a read error. The genes are TRBV5-1 and TRBJ2-3; 7 bases fit TRBD2. The CDR3 spans 16 residues. Germline values: CDR1 SGHRS, CDR2 YFSETQ. The CDR3 sequence: CASSFPAGEVPDTQYF. CDR3 nucleotide sequence: TGTGCCAGCAGCTTTCCGGCGGGAGAGGTTCCAGATACGCAGTATTTT.